These 5 T cell receptor beta chains were all obtained from the same sample, sequenced in a study of T cells in Graves' hyperthyroidism and ophthalmopathy. Amplified regions were TCR beta CDR3 sequences from RNA transcripts. First-round RT-PCR targeting the TCR CDR3 was performed with the HTBI primer set. TCRdb re-derived calls from the multiplex PCR reads in MiXCR, one entry per CDR3 protein. This table has roughly 650,000 distinct CDR3 sequences, roughly 15% appearing once. Material: blood. The receptors were sampled from a woman aged 40 to 49 with Graves' ophthalmopathy.

This clonotype was counted between two and nine times. The genes are TRBV29-1 and TRBJ2-1; tentatively, D is TRBD2 (6 bases). The CDR3 runs 12 residues. V dropped 7 bases and J dropped 5 bases, with 12 bases sitting between them. Germline lookup yields CDR1 SQVTM and CDR2 ANQGSEA. This CDR3 is CSDLRGNNEQFF. For the CDR3, the DNA is TGCAGCGACCTTCGGGGGAACAATGAGCAGTTCTTC.

This clonotype was counted only a few times. The chain carries TRBV7-9 and TRBJ1-2; D is uncertain. Per germline, CDR1 SEHNR and CDR2 FQNEAQ (reference sequence). V was shortened by 1 base and J by 2 bases, with 8 bases between the two germline ends. This CDR3 comprises 14 residues. The CDR3 DNA reads as TGTGCCAGCAGCTTAGAACAGCTAAACTATGGCTACACCTTC. This encodes CASSLEQLNYGYTF.

This clonotype was counted at least ten times. The gene calls are TRBV11-2 and TRBJ2-1; D uncertain. V dropped 0 bases and J dropped 0 bases, with 6 bases sitting between them. Germline loops: CDR1 SGHAT, CDR2 FQNNGV. The CDR3 spans 15 residues. The CDR3 DNA follows: TGTGCCAGCAGCTTAGATTTAAGCTCCTACAATGAGCAGTTCTTC. As protein: CASSLDLSSYNEQFF. The full variable domain, with the rest looked up from reference TRBV11-2 and TRBJ2-1, is EAGVAQSPRYKIIEKRQSVAFWCNPISGHATLYWYQQILGQGPKLLIQFQNNGVVDDSQLPKDRFSAERLKGVDSTLKIQPAKLEDSAVYLCASSLDLSSYNEQFFGPGTRLTVL.

This clonotype was picked up a small number of times. The chain is built from TRBV2 and TRBJ2-7; tentative D call: TRBD2 (7 bases). The CDR3 has 13 amino acids. V lost 3 bases to trimming and J lost 6 bases, with 12 bases between them. Per germline, CDR1 SNHLY and CDR2 FYNNEI. CDR3 nucleotide sequence: TGTGCCAGCAGTGATGGGGGGGGCCTCGAGCAGTACTTC. Translating gives CASSDGGGLEQYF.

In DNA form, the CDR3 reads TGTGCCAGCAGTTTCGTAGCGGGAGGCAATGAGCAGTTCTTC. Encoded protein: CASSFVAGGNEQFF. J is TRBJ2-1 and V is TRBV12-3 or TRBV12-4; 10 bases map to TRBD2. This CDR3 region has 14 residues. Trimming removed 3 bases from V and 6 bases from J; junction bases left unmatched: 2.